This TCR beta chain appears in the sequencing data of a study of T cell repertoires in cytomegalovirus infection. At the level of the study: Selection of CMV epitopes for the study included recently identified HLA-C-restricted and well-studied HLA-B-restricted ones. In public TCR beta signatures, there were indications of both CMV infection and matching HLA type. Study-wide results and caveats: Dominating the ex vivo response were TCR beta clonotypes that were CMV-specific and HLA-C-restricted. Carriers of CMV and the relevant HLA type were discriminated by public TCR beta frequency.

This CDR3 is built from 15 residues. The V and J ends lost 4 bases and 4 bases respectively, with 17 bases between them. Germline V gene data show CDR1 as MNHNS and CDR2 as SASEGT. TCRdb redid the calling of the reads with MiXCR, one entry per CDR3 protein. The table lists hundreds of thousands of distinct CDR3 sequences, 31% of them singletons. Points on this clonotype: Antigen specificity is unknown.

The V and J genes are TRBV6-1 and TRBJ2-7; the D gene could be TRBD1 or TRBD2 (5 bases each). The TCR originated in a human donor in good health (CMV status not recorded). Some clones in this sample may be carry-over from other donors' samples. This specimen was cultured CD8+ T cells from PBMCs, taken from culture after CMV antigen stimulation. The CDR3 sequence: CASSGDGTFDYEQYF. The CDR3 DNA follows: TGTGCCAGCAGTGGGGACGGAACTTTTGATTACGAGCAGTACTTC.